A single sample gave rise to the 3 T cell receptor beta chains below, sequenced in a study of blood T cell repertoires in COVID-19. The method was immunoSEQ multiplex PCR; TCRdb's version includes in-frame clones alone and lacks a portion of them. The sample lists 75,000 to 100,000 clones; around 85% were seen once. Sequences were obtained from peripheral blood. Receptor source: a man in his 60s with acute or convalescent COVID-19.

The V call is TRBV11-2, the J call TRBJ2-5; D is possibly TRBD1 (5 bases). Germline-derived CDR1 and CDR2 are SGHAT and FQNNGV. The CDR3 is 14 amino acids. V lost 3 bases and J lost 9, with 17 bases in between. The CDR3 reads CASSLTVGQVAQYF. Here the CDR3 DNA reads TGTGCCAGCAGCTTGACAGTCGGCCAAGTGGCCCAGTACTTC.

CDR3 nucleotides: TGCGCCAGCAGCTTGGATCCACTAGCGGGAGTCGAGCAGTACTTC. It encodes CASSLDPLAGVEQYF. This chain links TRBV5-1 with TRBJ2-7; the match to TRBD2 covers 11 bases. The CDR3 covers 15 residues. V shed 0 bases, J shed 6 bases, and the junction held 5 bases outside the gene matches. Germline values: CDR1 SGHRS, CDR2 YFSETQ. Supplemented by reference TRBV5-1 and TRBJ2-7, the full variable domain reads KAGVTQTPRYLIKTRGQQVTLSCSPISGHRSVSWYQQTPGQGLQFLFEYFSETQRNKGNFPGRFSGRQFSNSRSEMNVSTLELGDSALYLCASSLDPLAGVEQYFGPGTRLTVT.

Here the CDR3 DNA reads TGTGCCAGCAGCCAAGAGCGATGGGATACGCAGTATTTT. Amino acids: CASSQERWDTQYF. This chain connects TRBV4-2 to TRBJ2-3; D is undetermined. Germline values: CDR1 LGHNA, CDR2 YNFKEQ. CDR3 length: 13 residues. V was pared by 0 bases and J by 6 bases, with 7 bases between.